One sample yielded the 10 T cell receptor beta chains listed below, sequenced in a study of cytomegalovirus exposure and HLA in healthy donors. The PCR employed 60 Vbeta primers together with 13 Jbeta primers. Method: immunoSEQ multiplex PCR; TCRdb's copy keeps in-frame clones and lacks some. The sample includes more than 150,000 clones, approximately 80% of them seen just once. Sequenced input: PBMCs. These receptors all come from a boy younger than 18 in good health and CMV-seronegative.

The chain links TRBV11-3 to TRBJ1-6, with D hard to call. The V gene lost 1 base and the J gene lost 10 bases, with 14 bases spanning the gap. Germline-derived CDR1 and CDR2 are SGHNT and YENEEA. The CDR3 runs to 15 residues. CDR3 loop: CASSLVPGFNSPLHF. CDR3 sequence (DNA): TGTGCCAGCAGCTTAGTACCGGGTTTTAACTCACCCCTCCACTTT.

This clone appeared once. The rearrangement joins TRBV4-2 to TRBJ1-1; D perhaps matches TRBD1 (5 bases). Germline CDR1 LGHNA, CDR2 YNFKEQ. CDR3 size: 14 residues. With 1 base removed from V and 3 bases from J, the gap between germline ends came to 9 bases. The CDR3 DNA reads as TGTGCCAGCAGCCAAGGGGAAGGGGACACTGAAGCTTTCTTT. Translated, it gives CASSQGEGDTEAFF.

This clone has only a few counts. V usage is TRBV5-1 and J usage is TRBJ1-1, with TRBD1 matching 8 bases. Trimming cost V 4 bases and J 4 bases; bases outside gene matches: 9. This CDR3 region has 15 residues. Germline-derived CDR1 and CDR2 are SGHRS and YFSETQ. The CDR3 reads CASSPDMDRATEAFF. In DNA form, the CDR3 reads TGCGCCAGCAGCCCCGATATGGACAGGGCCACTGAAGCTTTCTTT. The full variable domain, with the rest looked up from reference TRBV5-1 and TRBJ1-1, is KAGVTQTPRYLIKTRGQQVTLSCSPISGHRSVSWYQQTPGQGLQFLFEYFSETQRNKGNFPGRFSGRQFSNSRSEMNVSTLELGDSALYLCASSPDMDRATEAFFGQGTRLTVV.

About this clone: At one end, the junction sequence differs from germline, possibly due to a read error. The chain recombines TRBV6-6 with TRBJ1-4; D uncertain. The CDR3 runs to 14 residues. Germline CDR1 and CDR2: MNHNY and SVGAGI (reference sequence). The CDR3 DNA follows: TGTGCCAGCAGTTACGGGAGAACTACTGAAAAACTGTTTTTT. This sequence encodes CASSYGRTTEKLFF.

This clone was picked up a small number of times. CDR3 sequence reads: CASSRDRSSYGYTF. The DNA for the CDR3 is TGTGCCAGCAGCCGGGACAGGAGTTCCTATGGCTACACCTTC. V is TRBV7-2 and J is TRBJ1-2; 8 positions match TRBD1. This CDR3 has 14 amino acids. CDR1 and CDR2 (germline): SGHTA, FQGNSA. After removal of 5 bases from V and 4 bases from J, the junction contained 6 bases not matched to a gene.

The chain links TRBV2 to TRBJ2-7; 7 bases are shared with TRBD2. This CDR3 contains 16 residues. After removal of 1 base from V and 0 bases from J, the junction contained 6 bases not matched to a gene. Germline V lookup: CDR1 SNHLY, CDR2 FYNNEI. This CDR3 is CASSEGPSGSSYEQYF. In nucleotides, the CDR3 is TGTGCCAGCAGTGAAGGCCCTAGCGGCAGCTCCTACGAGCAGTACTTC.

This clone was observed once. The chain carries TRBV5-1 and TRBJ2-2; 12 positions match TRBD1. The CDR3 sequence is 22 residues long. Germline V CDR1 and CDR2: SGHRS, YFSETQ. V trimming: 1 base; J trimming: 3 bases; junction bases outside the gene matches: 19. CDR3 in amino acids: CASSLSSFVGRDRGPDTGELFF. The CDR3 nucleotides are TGCGCCAGCAGCTTGTCTTCTTTTGTCGGCCGGGACAGGGGGCCCGACACCGGGGAGCTGTTTTTT.

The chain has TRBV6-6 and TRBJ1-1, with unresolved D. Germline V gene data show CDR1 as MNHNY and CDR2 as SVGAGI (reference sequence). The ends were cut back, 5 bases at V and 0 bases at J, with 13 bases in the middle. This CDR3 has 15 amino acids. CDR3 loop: CASSRPGVMNTEAFF. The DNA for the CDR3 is TGTGCCAGCAGTCGTCCGGGAGTTATGAACACTGAAGCTTTCTTT.

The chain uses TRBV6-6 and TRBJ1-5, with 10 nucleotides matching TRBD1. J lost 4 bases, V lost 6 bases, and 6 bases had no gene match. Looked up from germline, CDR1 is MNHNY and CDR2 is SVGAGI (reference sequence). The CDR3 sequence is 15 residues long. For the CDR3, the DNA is TGTGCCAGCAGACTTCGGACAGGGGGTAATCAGCCCCAGCATTTT. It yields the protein CASRLRTGGNQPQHF.

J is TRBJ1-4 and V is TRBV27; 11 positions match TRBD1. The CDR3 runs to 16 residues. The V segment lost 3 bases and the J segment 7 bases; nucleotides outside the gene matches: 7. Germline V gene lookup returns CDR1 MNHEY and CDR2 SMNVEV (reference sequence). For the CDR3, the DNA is TGTGCCAGCAGTTTCTACGGGACAGGGGGAATTGAAAAACTGTTTTTT. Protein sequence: CASSFYGTGGIEKLFF.